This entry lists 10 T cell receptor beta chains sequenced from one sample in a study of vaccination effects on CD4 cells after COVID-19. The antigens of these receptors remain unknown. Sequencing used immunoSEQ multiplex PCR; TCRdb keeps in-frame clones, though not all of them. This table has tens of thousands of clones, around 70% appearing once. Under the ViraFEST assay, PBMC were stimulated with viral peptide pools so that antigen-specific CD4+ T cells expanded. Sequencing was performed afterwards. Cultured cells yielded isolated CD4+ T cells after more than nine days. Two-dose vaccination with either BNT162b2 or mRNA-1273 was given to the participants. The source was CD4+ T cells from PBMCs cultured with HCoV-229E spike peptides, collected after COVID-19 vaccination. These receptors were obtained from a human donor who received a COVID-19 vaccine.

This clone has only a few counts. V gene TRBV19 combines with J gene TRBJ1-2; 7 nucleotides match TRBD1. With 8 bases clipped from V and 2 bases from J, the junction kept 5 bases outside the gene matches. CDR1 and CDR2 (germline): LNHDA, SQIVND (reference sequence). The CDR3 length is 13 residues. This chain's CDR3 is CASAFRGNYGYTF. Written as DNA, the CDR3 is TGTGCCAGTGCTTTCAGGGGGAACTATGGCTACACCTTC.

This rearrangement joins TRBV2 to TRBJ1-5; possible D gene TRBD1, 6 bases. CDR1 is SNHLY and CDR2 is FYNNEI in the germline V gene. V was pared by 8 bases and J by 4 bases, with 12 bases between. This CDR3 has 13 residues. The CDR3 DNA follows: TGTGCCAGCCACAACAGGGCGAATCAGCCCCAGCATTTT. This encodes CASHNRANQPQHF.

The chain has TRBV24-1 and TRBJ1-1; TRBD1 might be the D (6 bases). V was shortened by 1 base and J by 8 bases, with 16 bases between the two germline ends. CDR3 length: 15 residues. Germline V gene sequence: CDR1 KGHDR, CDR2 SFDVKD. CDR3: CATSDFRGGRTEAFF. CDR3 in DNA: TGTGCCACCAGTGATTTCAGAGGGGGAAGGACAGAAGCTTTCTTT.

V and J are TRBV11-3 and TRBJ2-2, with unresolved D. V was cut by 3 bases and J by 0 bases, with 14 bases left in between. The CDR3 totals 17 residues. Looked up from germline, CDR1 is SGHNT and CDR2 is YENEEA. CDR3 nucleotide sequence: TGTGCCAGCAGCTTTAGGTTTTCAGATGCGAACACCGGGGAGCTGTTTTTT. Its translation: CASSFRFSDANTGELFF.

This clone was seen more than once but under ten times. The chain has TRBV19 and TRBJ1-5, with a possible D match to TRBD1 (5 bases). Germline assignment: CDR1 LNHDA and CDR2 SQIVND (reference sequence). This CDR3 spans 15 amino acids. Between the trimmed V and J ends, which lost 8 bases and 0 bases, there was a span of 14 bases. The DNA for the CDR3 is TGTGCCAGTCGGGGCCTCCCTAATAGCAATCAGCCCCAGCATTTT. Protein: CASRGLPNSNQPQHF.

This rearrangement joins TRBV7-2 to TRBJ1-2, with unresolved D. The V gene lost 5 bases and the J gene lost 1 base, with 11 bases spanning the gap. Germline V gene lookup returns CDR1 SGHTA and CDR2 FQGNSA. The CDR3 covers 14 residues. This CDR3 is CASSAGSFNYGYTF. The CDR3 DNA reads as TGTGCCAGCAGCGCGGGCAGCTTTAACTATGGCTACACCTTC.

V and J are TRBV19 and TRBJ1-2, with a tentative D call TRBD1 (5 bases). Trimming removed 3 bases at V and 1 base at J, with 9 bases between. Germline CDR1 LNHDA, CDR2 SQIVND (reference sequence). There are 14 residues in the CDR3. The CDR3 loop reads CASSISGSNYGYTF. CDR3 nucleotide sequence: TGTGCCAGTAGTATCTCAGGGAGTAACTATGGCTACACCTTC.

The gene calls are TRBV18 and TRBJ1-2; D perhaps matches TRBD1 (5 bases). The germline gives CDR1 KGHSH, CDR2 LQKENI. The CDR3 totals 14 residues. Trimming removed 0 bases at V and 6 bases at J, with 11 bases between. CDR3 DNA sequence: TGTGCCAGCTCACCACCATCAGGGTATAATGGCTACACCTTC. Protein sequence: CASSPPSGYNGYTF.

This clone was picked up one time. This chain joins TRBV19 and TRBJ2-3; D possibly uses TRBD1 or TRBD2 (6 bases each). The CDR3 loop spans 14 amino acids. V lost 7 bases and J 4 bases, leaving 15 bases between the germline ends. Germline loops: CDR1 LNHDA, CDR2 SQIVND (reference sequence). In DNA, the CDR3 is TGTGCCAGTATCCCAGGAGGGGGGTCAGATACGCAGTATTTT. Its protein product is CASIPGGGSDTQYF.

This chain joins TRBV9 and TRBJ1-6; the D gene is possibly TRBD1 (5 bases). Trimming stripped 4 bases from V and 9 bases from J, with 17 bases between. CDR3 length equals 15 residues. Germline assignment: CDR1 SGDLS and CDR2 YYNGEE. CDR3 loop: CASSTPGLLGSPLHF. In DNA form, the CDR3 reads TGTGCCAGCAGCACCCCAGGGTTGCTGGGTTCACCCCTCCACTTT.